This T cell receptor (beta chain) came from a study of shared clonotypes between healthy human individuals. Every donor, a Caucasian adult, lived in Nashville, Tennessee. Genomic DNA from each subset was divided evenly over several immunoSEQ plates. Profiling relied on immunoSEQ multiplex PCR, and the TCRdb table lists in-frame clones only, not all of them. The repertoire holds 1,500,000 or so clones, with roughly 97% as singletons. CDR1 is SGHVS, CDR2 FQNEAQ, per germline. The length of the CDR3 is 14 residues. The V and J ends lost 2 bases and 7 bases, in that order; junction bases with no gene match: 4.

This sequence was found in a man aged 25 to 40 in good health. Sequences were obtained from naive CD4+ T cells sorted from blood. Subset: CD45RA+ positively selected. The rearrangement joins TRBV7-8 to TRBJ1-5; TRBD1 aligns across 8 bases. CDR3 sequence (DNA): TGTGCCAGCAGCTTAAAAGACAGGGGACAGCCCCAGCATTTT. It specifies CASSLKDRGQPQHF.